The 8 T cell receptor beta chains presented below share a single source sample, sequenced in a study of blood T cell repertoires in COVID-19. Method: immunoSEQ multiplex PCR; TCRdb's copy keeps in-frame clones and lacks some. The sample lists about 51,000 clones; approximately 90% were seen once. Sequenced input: peripheral blood. All receptors derive from a man between 45 and 60 years old with acute or convalescent COVID-19.

The V gene is TRBV11-1, the J gene TRBJ1-1; the D is unclear. Trimming took off 6 bases at V and 0 bases at J, with 17 bases between the two ends. In germline, CDR1 is SGHAT, CDR2 FQDESV (reference sequence). The CDR3 sequence is 16 residues long. The CDR3 nucleotides are TGTGCCAGCAGATCCCGGAGGACCTTTCTGAACACTGAAGCTTTCTTT. Protein sequence: CASRSRRTFLNTEAFF.

The chain recombines TRBV19 with TRBJ2-2, with D possibly being TRBD1 (6 bases). Germline V CDR1 and CDR2: LNHDA, SQIVND (reference sequence). The V and J ends lost 3 bases and 1 base respectively, with 12 bases between them. The CDR3 sequence is 16 residues long. The CDR3 is CASSIHRVLNTGELFF. In DNA form, the CDR3 reads TGTGCCAGTAGTATCCACAGGGTGTTGAACACCGGGGAGCTGTTTTTT.

The chain joins TRBV27 to TRBJ2-4; D not resolved. V was shortened by 6 bases and J by 0 bases, with 12 bases between the two germline ends. Germline lookup yields CDR1 MNHEY and CDR2 SMNVEV (reference sequence). This CDR3 is 15 amino acids long. Here the CDR3 reads CASRENGLAKNIQYF. DNA for the CDR3: TGTGCCAGCAGGGAGAACGGTTTAGCCAAAAACATTCAGTACTTC.

Here the CDR3 reads CASRWGGAAEAFF. CDR3 DNA sequence: TGTGCCAGCAGATGGGGGGGGGCGGCCGAAGCTTTCTTT. The chain carries TRBV6-5 and TRBJ1-1, with D possibly TRBD1 on 6 matching bases. Germline V gene lookup returns CDR1 MNHEY and CDR2 SVGAGI. V shed 6 bases and J shed 8 bases, with 16 bases lying between them. This CDR3 is 13 amino acids long.

The chain employs TRBV18 and TRBJ2-4; 7 bases match TRBD1. The CDR3 is 17 residues long. Germline values: CDR1 KGHSH, CDR2 LQKENI. V lost 0 bases to trimming and J lost 2 bases; unmatched junction nucleotides: 7. The CDR3, as DNA: TGTGCCAGCTCACCACCGGGCAGGGGGTTGTCCAAAAACATTCAGTACTTC. Its protein product is CASSPPGRGLSKNIQYF. The full variable domain, with the rest looked up from reference TRBV18 and TRBJ2-4, is NAGVMQNPRHLVRRRGQEARLRCSPMKGHSHVYWYRQLPEEGLKFMVYLQKENIIDESGMPKERFSAEFPKEGPSILRIQQVVRGDSAAYFCASSPPGRGLSKNIQYFGAGTRLSVL.

The CDR3 reads CASSLFLLNTDTQYF. CDR3 DNA sequence: TGTGCCAGCAGCTTGTTCCTGCTAAACACAGATACGCAGTATTTT. The chain couples TRBV5-6 to TRBJ2-3; unclear D gene. The germline CDR1 and CDR2 sequences are SGHDT and YYEEEE. V gave up 1 base and J gave up 2 bases, with 11 bases separating them. This CDR3 has 15 amino acids.

This chain connects TRBV9 to TRBJ1-1, with D maybe TRBD1 (6 bases). The germline CDR1 and CDR2 sequences are SGDLS and YYNGEE. CDR3 length equals 14 residues. V shed 0 bases and J shed 4 bases, with 10 bases lying between them. CDR3 residues: CASSVVGASTEAFF. In DNA, the CDR3 is TGTGCCAGCAGCGTAGTGGGGGCCAGCACTGAAGCTTTCTTT.

J is TRBJ1-4 and V is TRBV6-6, with TRBD1 as a possible D gene (5 bases). V was trimmed by 5 bases and J by 5 bases, leaving 15 bases between them. The CDR3 extends over 15 amino acids. Germline V gives CDR1 MNHNY, CDR2 SVGAGI (reference sequence). The CDR3 DNA reads TGTGCCAGCAGTCGATCGGGGCGCATGAATGAAAAACTGTTTTTT. Amino acid sequence: CASSRSGRMNEKLFF.